The entry below describes one T cell receptor (beta chain). The CDR3 totals 15 residues. The germline V and J ends were trimmed by 4 bases and 0 bases, with 13 bases remaining between them. Germline V lookup: CDR1 MNHEY, CDR2 SMNVEV (reference sequence). The data were taken from a study of T cell changes during pregnancy in multiple sclerosis. Produced via immunoSEQ multiplex PCR; TCRdb's table is partial and in-frame only. The sample lists about 60,000 clones; 90% to 95% were seen once. This clonotype was sampled from a female donor with multiple sclerosis, enrolled in a pregnancy study. The input for sequencing was CD8+ T cells from peripheral blood mononuclear cells, taken in the second trimester of pregnancy. The chain couples TRBV27 to TRBJ2-7, with D possibly being TRBD2 (6 bases). CDR3 residues: CASSYSGPSSYEQYF. In DNA form, the CDR3 reads TGTGCCAGCAGTTATAGCGGACCCAGCTCCTACGAGCAGTACTTC.